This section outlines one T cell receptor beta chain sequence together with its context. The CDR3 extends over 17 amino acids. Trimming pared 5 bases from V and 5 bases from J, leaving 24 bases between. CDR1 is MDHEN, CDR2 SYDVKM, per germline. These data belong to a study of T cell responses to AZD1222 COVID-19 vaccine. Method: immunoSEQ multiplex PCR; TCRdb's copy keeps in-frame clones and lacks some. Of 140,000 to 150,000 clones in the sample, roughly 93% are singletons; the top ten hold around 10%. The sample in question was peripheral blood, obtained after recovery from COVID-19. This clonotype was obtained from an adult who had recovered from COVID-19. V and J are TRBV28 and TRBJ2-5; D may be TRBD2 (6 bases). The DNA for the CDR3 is TGTGCCAGCAGTCGTCTAGCGTTCCTTGGTATGTGGGAGACCCAGTACTTC. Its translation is CASSRLAFLGMWETQYF.